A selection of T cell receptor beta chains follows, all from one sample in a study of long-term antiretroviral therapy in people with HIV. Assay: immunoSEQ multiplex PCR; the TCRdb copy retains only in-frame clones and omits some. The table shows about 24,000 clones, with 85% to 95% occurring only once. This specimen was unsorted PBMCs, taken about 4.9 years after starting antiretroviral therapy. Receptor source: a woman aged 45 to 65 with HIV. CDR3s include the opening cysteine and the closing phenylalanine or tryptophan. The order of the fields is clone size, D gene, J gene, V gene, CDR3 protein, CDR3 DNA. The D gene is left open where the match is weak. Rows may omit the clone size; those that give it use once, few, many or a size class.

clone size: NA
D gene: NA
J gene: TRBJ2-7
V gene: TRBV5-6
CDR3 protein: CASSLSERTYEQYF
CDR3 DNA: TGTGCCAGCAGCCTATCTGAGAGGACCTACGAGCAGTACTTC

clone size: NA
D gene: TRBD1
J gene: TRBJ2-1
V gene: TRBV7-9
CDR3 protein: CASSHPGQPSYNEQFF
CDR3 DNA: TGTGCCAGCAGCCACCCGGGACAGCCTTCCTACAATGAGCAGTTCTTC

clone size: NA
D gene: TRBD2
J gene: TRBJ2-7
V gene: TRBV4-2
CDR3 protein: CASSPTGLAGNYEQYF
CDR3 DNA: TGTGCCAGCAGCCCCACCGGACTAGCGGGGAACTACGAGCAGTACTTC

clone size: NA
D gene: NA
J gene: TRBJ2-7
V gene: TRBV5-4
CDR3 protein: CASSSSRDISYEQYF
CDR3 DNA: TGTGCCAGCAGCTCGTCCCGGGACATCTCCTACGAGCAGTACTTC

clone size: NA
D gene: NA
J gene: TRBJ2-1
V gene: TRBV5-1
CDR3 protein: CASSLAPSSYNEQFF
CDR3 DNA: TGCGCCAGCAGCTTGGCGCCAAGCTCCTACAATGAGCAGTTCTTC

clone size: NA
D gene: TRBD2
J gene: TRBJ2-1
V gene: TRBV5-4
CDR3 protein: CASSRYSSGRNNEQFF
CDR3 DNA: TGTGCCAGCAGCCGCTACTCTAGCGGGAGAAACAATGAGCAGTTCTTC

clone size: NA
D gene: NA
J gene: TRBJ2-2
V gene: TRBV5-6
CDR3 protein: CASSLWTGELFF
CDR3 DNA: TGTGCCAGCAGCTTGTGGACAGGGGAGCTGTTTTTT

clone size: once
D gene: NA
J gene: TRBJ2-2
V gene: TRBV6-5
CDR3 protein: CASSTTRNAGELFF
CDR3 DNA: TGTGCCAGCAGTACCACTAGAAATGCGGGGGAGCTGTTTTTT

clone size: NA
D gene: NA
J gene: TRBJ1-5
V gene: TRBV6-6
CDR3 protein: CASSPQGGQPQHF
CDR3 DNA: TGTGCCAGCAGCCCACAGGGCGGGCAGCCCCAGCATTTT

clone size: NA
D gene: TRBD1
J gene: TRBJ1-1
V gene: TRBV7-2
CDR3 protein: CASSRDRGNTEAFF
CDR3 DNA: TGTGCCAGCAGCCGAGACAGGGGTAACACTGAAGCTTTCTTT

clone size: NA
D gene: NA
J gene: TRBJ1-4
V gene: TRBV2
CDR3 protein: CASSEWDGGYEKLFF
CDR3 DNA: TGTGCCAGCAGTGAATGGGACGGGGGGTATGAAAAACTGTTTTTT

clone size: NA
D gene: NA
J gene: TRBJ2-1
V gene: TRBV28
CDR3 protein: CASVSEGSYNEQFF
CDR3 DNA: TGTGCCAGCGTAAGCGAAGGCTCCTACAATGAGCAGTTCTTC

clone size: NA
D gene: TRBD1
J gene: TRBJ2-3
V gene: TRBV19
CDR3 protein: CASSMDGQGSDTQYF
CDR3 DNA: TGTGCCAGTAGTATGGATGGACAGGGATCAGATACGCAGTATTTT

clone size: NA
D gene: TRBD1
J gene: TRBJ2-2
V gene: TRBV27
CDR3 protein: CASSTTLWAGGNTGELFF
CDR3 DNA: TGTGCCAGCAGCACGACTCTTTGGGCAGGGGGAAATACCGGGGAGCTGTTTTTT

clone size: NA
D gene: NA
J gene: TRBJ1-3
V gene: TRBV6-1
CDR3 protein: CASSEWGSGSGNTIYF
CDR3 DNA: TGTGCCAGCAGCGAATGGGGGTCTGGCTCTGGAAACACCATATATTTT

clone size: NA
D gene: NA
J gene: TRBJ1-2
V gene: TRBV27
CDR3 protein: CASLGLSGYTF
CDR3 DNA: TGTGCCAGCCTTGGACTCTCCGGCTACACCTTC

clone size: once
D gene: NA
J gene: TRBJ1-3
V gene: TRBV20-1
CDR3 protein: CSARGGDTIYF
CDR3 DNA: TGCAGTGCTAGAGGGGGGGACACCATATATTTT

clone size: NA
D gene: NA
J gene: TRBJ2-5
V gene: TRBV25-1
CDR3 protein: CASSLTVGTQYF
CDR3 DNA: TGTGCCAGCAGCCTGACCGTCGGGACCCAGTACTTC

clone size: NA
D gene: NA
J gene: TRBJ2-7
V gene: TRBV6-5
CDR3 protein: CASSYGRGADEQYF
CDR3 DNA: TGTGCCAGCAGTTACGGGCGCGGGGCGGACGAGCAGTACTTC

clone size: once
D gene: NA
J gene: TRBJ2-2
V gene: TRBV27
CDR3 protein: CASRDHQANTGELFF
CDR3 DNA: TGTGCCAGCAGGGACCACCAAGCGAACACCGGGGAGCTGTTTTTT

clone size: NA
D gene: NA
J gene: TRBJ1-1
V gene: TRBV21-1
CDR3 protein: CASRLHAFF
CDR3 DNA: TGTGCCAGCAGGCTCCACGCTTTCTTT

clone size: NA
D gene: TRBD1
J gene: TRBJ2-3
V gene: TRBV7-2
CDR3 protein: CASSRDRGADTQYF
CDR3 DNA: TGTGCCAGCAGCCGGGACAGGGGGGCAGATACGCAGTATTTT

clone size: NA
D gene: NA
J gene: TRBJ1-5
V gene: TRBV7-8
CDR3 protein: CASSLGGGQPQHF
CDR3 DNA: TGTGCCAGCAGCTTAGGCGGCGGTCAGCCCCAGCATTTT

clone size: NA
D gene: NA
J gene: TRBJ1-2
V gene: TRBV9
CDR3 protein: CASSVGPSSDRYGYTF
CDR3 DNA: TGTGCCAGCAGCGTAGGTCCGTCCTCGGACAGATATGGCTACACCTTC

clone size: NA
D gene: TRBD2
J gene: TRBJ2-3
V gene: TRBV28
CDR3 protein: CASRGLAGVSDTQYF
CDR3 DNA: TGTGCCAGCAGGGGACTAGCGGGAGTTTCAGATACGCAGTATTTT

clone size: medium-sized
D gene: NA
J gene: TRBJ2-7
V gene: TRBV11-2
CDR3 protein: CASSLALAYEQYF
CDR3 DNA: TGTGCCAGCAGCTTAGCCTTGGCTTACGAGCAGTACTTC

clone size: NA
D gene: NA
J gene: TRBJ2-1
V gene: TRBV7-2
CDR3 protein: CASSFSRDYEQFF
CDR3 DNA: TGTGCCAGCAGCTTTTCCAGGGACTATGAGCAGTTCTTC

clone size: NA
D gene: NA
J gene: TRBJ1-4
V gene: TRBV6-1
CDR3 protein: CASSDLPSPTNEKLFF
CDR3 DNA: TGTGCCAGCAGTGACCTTCCTTCCCCCACTAATGAAAAACTGTTTTTT

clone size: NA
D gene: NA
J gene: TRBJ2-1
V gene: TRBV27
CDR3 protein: CASSFSGNEQFF
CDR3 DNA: TGTGCCAGCAGTTTTTCTGGGAATGAGCAGTTCTTC

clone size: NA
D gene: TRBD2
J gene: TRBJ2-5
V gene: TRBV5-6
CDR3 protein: CASSLPGLAGGETQYF
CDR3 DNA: TGTGCCAGCAGCTTACCGGGACTAGCGGGAGGAGAGACCCAGTACTTC

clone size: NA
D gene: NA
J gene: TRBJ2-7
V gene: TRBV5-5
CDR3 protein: CASSKDSSSYEQYF
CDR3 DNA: TGTGCCAGCAGCAAGGACTCGAGCTCCTACGAGCAGTACTTC

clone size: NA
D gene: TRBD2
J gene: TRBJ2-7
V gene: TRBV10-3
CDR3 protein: CAIQMREGHVAYEQYF
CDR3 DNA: TGTGCCATACAAATGCGGGAGGGCCACGTTGCCTACGAGCAGTACTTC

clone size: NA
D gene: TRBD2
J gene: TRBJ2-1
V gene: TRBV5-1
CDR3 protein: CASSYGLADNEQFF
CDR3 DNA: TGCGCCAGCAGCTACGGACTAGCGGACAATGAGCAGTTCTTC

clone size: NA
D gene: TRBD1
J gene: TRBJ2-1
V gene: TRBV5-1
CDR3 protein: CASTQGQVDGEQFF
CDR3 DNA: TGCGCCAGTACCCAGGGACAGGTGGATGGTGAGCAGTTCTTC

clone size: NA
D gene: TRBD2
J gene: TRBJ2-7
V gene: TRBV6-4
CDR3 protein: CASSYSLAEYEQYF
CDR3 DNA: TGTGCCAGCAGTTACTCGCTAGCGGAGTACGAGCAGTACTTC

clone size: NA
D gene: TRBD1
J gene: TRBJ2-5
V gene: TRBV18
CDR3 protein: CASSPRTGLTETQYF
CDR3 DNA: TGTGCCAGCTCACCCCGGACAGGATTGACTGAGACCCAGTACTTC

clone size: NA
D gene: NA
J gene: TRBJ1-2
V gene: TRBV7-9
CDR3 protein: CASSLATNYGYTF
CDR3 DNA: TGTGCCAGCAGCTTAGCGACAAACTATGGCTACACCTTC

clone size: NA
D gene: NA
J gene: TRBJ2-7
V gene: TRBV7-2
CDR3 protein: CASSLDSSRQIYEQYF
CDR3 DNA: TGTGCCAGCAGCTTGGATTCGTCGCGACAGATCTACGAGCAGTACTTC

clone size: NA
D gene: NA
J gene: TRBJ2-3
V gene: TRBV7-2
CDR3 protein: CASSPVASYGTYTQYF
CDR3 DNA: TGTGCCAGCAGCCCAGTGGCGAGCTACGGGACATATACGCAGTATTTT

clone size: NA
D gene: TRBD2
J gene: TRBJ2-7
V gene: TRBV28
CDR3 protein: CASSLPGLAVIYEQYF
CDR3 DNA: TGTGCCAGCAGTCTTCCGGGACTAGCGGTAATTTACGAGCAGTACTTC

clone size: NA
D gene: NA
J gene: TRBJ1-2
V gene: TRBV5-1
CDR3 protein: CASSLLLGSDPNGYTF
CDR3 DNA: TGCGCCAGCAGCTTGCTTCTAGGTTCGGACCCTAATGGCTACACCTTC

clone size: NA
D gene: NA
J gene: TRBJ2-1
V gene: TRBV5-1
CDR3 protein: CASSWGGQGLDEQFF
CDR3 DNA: TGCGCCAGCAGCTGGGGTGGGCAGGGTCTGGATGAGCAGTTCTTC

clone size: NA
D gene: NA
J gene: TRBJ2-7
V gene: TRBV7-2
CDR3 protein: CASSLAQGFYEQYF
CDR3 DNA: TGTGCCAGCAGCTTAGCGCAGGGATTCTACGAGCAGTACTTC

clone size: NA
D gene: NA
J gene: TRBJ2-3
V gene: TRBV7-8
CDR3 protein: CASSPVGSPPAF
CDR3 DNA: TGTGCCAGCAGCCCTGTTGGGTCCCCGCCGGCCTTT

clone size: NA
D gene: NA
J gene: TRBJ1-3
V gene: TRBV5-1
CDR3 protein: CASSPDRPGNTIYF
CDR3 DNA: TGCGCCAGCAGCCCGGACAGACCTGGAAACACCATATATTTT

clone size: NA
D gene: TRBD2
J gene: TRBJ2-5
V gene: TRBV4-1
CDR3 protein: CASSQGTSGPRGTQYF
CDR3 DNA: TGCGCCAGCAGCCAAGGGACTAGCGGGCCGAGAGGGACCCAGTACTTC

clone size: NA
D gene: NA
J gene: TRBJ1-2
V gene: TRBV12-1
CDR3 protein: CASSGPLRRETNYGYTF
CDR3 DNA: TGTGCCAGCAGCGGGCCCCTCCGCAGGGAGACAAACTATGGCTACACCTTC

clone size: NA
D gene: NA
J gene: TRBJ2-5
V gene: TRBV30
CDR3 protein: CAWSRVVGETQYF
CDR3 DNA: TGTGCCTGGAGTAGGGTAGTAGGTGAGACCCAGTACTTC

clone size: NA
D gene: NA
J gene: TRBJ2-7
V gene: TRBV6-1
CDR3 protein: CASSEEWAYEQYF
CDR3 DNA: TGTGCCAGCAGTGAAGAGTGGGCGTACGAGCAGTACTTC

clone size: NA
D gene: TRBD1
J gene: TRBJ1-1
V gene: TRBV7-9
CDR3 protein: CASSLGGTGVEYTEAFF
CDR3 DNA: TGTGCCAGCAGCTTGGGGGGGACAGGGGTGGAGTATACTGAAGCTTTCTTT

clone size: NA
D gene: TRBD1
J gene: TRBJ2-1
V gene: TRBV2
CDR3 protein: CASSEGTGGLNEQFF
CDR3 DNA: TGTGCCAGCAGTGAAGGGACAGGGGGCCTGAATGAGCAGTTCTTC

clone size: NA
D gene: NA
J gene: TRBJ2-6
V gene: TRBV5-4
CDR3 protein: CASSPGHNSGANVLTF
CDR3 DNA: TGTGCCAGCAGCCCGGGACACAACTCTGGGGCCAACGTCCTGACTTTC

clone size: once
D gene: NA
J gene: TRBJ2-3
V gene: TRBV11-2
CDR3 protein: CASSFAGSNTDTQYF
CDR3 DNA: TGTGCCAGCAGCTTTGCGGGATCGAACACAGATACGCAGTATTTT